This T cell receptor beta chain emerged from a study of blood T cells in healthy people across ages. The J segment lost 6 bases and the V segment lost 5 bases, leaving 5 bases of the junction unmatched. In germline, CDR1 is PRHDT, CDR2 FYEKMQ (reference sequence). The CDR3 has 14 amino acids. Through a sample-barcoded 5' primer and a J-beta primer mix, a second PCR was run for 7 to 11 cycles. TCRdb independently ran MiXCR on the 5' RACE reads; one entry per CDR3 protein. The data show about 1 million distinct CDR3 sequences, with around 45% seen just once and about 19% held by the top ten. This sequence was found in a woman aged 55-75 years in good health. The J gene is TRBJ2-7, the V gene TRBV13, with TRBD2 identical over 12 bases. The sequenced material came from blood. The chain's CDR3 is CASSPSGRATEQYF. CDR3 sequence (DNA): TGTGCCAGCAGCCCTAGCGGGAGGGCGACCGAGCAGTACTTC.